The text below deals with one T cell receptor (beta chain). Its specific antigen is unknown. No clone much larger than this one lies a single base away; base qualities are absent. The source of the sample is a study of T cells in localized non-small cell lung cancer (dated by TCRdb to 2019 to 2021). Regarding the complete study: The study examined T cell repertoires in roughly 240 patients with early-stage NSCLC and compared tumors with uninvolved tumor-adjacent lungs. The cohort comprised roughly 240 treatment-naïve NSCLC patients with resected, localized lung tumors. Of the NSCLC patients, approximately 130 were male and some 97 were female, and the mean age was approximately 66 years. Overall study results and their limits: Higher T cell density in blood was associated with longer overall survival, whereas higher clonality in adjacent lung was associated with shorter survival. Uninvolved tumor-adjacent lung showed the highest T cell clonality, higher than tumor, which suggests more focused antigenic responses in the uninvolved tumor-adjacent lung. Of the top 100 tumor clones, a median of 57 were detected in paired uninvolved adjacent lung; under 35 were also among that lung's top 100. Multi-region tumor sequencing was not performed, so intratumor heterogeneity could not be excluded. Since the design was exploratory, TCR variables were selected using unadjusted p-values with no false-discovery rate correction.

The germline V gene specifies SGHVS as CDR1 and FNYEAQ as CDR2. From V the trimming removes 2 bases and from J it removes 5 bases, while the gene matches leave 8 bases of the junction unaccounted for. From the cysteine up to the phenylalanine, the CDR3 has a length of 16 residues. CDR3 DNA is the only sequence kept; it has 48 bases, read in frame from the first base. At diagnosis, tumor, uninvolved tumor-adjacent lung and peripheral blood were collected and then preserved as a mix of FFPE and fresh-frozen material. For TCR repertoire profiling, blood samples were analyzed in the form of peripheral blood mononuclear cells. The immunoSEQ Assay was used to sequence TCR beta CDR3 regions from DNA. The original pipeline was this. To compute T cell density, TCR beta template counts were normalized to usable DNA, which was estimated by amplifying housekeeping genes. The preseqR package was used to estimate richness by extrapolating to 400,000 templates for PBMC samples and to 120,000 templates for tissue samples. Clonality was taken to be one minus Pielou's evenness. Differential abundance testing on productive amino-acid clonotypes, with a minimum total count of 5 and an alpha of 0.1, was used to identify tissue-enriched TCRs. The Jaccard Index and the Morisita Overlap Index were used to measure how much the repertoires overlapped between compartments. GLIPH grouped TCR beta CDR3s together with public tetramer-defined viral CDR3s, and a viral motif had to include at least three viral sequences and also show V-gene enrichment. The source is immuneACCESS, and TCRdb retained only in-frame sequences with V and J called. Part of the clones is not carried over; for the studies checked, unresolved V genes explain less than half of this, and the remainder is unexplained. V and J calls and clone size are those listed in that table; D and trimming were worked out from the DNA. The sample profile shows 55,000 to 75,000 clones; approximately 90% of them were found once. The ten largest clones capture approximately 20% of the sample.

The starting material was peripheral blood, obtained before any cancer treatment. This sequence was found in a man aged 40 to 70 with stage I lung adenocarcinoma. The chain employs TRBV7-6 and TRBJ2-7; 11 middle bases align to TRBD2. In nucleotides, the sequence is TGTGCCAGCAGCTTAAGTCTCCTAGCGGGAGGCCACGAGCAGTACTTC. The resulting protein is CASSLSLLAGGHEQYF.